The 25 T cell receptor beta chains presented below share a single source sample, sequenced in a study of cytomegalovirus exposure and HLA in healthy donors (dated by TCRdb to the late 2010s). The receptor library was made with the immunoSEQ multiplex PCR assay. The multiplex PCR relied on a mix of 60 forward primers for TCR Vbeta segments and 13 reverse primers for TCR Jbeta segments. Not all clones reach the TCRdb copy of this immuneACCESS table, which keeps in-frame sequences only. Checked studies attribute under half of the gap to unresolved V genes and leave the rest unexplained. In this sample the table shows roughly 160,000 clones, roughly 74% of which occur a single time. The ten biggest clones cover roughly 8% of the sample. Specimen: PBMCs. The receptor source for this set is a middle-aged woman in good health and CMV-seropositive.

This clone has just a few counts. CDR3 loop: CASSELQSANYGYTF. The CDR3, as DNA: TGTGCCAGCAGTGAATTGCAGTCAGCTAACTATGGCTACACCTTC. The genes are TRBV2 and TRBJ1-2; the D is unclear. V lost 2 bases to trimming and J lost 0 bases, with 10 bases between them. The CDR3 spans 15 residues. Germline V gene lookup returns CDR1 SNHLY and CDR2 FYNNEI.

In nucleotides, the CDR3 is TGTGCCAGCAGCGTAGCTGACAGGGGCGTCAACACTGAAGCTTTCTTT. Protein product: CASSVADRGVNTEAFF. The chain uses TRBV9 and TRBJ1-1; 8 nucleotides match TRBD1. Per the germline V gene, CDR1 is SGDLS and CDR2 is YYNGEE. The length of the CDR3 is 16 residues. V lost 0 bases and J lost 2; bases outside the gene matches: 6.

This chain joins TRBV11-3 and TRBJ1-5, with 9 bases identical to TRBD1. After removal of 5 bases from V and 3 bases from J, the junction contained 20 bases not matched to a gene. Germline V CDR1 and CDR2: SGHNT, YENEEA. The CDR3 is 20 residues long. In nucleotides, the CDR3 is TGTGCCAGCAGCCATAGCAGCTTATGCACAGGGGGCCGGGACAATCAGCCCCAGCATTTT. Encoded protein: CASSHSSLCTGGRDNQPQHF.

The chain has TRBV5-4 and TRBJ1-4; 9 nucleotides line up with TRBD1. Germline loops: CDR1 SGHNT, CDR2 YYREEE (reference sequence). CDR3 size: 16 residues. The trim removed 2 bases at V and 2 bases at J, leaving 4 bases unmatched. The CDR3 is CASSLRTGGTNEKLFF. CDR3 DNA: TGTGCCAGCAGCTTAAGAACAGGGGGCACTAATGAAAAACTGTTTTTT. Full variable domain (missing parts from reference TRBV5-4 and TRBJ1-4): ETGVTQSPTHLIKTRGQQVTLRCSSQSGHNTVSWYQQALGQGPQFIFQYYREEENGRGNFPPRFSGLQFPNYSSELNVNALELDDSALYLCASSLRTGGTNEKLFFGSGTQLSVL.

The rearrangement uses TRBV5-6 and TRBJ2-5; D might be TRBD1 (6 bases). The J call may be mistaken, given a closer DNA end match to TRBJ2-7. The CDR3 consists of 15 residues. Germline values: CDR1 SGHDT, CDR2 YYEEEE. Here the CDR3 reads CASSPRGTYRDEQYF. CDR3 coding DNA: TGTGCCAGCAGCCCGAGGGGGACATATCGGGACGAGCAGTACTTC.

This chain uses TRBV4-3 with TRBJ2-2, with TRBD2 matching over 8 bases. The CDR3 runs 16 residues. V lost 2 bases, J lost 6 bases, and 8 bases stayed unmatched. Germline CDR1 LGHNA, CDR2 YSLEER. The CDR3 region has the DNA TGCGCCAGCAGCCAATCAGCGGGAGAGATCCCCGGGGAGCTGTTTTTT. This sequence encodes CASSQSAGEIPGELFF.

The V gene is TRBV5-6, the J gene TRBJ2-7; D ambiguous. Germline loops: CDR1 SGHDT, CDR2 YYEEEE. The CDR3 is 13 amino acids. V gave up 2 bases and J gave up 3 bases, with 9 bases separating them. This CDR3 is CASSLPQNYEQYF. CDR3 DNA: TGTGCCAGCAGCTTACCACAGAACTACGAGCAGTACTTC.

The V call is TRBV6-5, the J call TRBJ1-1, with 8 bases fitting TRBD1. Trimming cost V 7 bases and J 9 bases; bases outside gene matches: 16. The CDR3 is made up of 15 amino acids. Germline V gene sequence: CDR1 MNHEY, CDR2 SVGAGI. Here the CDR3 reads CASTTGGAGRDQAFF. The CDR3 region has the DNA TGTGCCAGCACCACAGGGGGGGCAGGTCGTGACCAAGCTTTCTTT.

V gene TRBV25-1 combines with J gene TRBJ2-5; D ambiguous. Matching the DNA end better, TRBJ2-7 makes the J call doubtful. Germline lookup yields CDR1 MGHDK and CDR2 SYGVNS. The CDR3 is made up of 11 amino acids. The CDR3 DNA sequence: TGTGCCAGCAGGGCCCACTACGAGCAGTACTTC. This gives the protein CASRAHYEQYF.

This clone was detected a few times. V gene TRBV5-4 combines with J gene TRBJ2-1; D possibly corresponds to TRBD2 (6 bases). Germline V gives CDR1 SGHNT, CDR2 YYREEE (reference sequence). The CDR3 spans 14 residues. V shed 3 bases and J shed 7 bases, with 14 bases lying between them. The CDR3 spells CASSSGLRLNEQFF. The DNA for the CDR3 is TGTGCCAGCAGCTCGGGACTTAGACTTAATGAGCAGTTCTTC.

The chain employs TRBV7-9 and TRBJ2-5; D is unclear. CDR1 SEHNR and CDR2 FQNEAQ come from the germline V gene (reference sequence). The CDR3 is 16 residues long. V gave up 4 bases and J gave up 4 bases, with 19 bases separating them. Here the CDR3 reads CASSYSGLPPRETQYF. As DNA, the CDR3 is TGTGCCAGCAGCTATAGTGGTCTTCCCCCCCGAGAGACCCAGTACTTC.

The chain recombines TRBV4-3 with TRBJ2-1, with TRBD2 matching 10 bases. There are 15 residues in the CDR3. The germline CDR1 and CDR2 sequences are LGHNA and YSLEER. Losses at the gene ends were 4 bases for V and 7 bases for J; bases not matched to a gene: 7. The CDR3 protein is CASSLGTSVENEQFF. CDR3 nucleotides: TGCGCCAGCAGCCTCGGGACTAGCGTAGAGAATGAGCAGTTCTTC.

This clone was seen once. The gene calls are TRBV11-1 and TRBJ2-2; TRBD1 might be the D (6 bases). Germline CDR1 is SGHAT and CDR2 is FQDESV (reference sequence). V was cut by 7 bases and J by 6 bases, with 18 bases left in between. The CDR3 has 15 residues. The CDR3 sequence is CASNPGTSHSGELFF. CDR3 sequence (DNA): TGTGCCAGCAACCCGGGGACATCCCATTCCGGGGAGCTGTTTTTT.

The chain recombines TRBV5-1 with TRBJ2-3; TRBD2 aligns across 7 bases. Trimming cost V 2 bases and J 0 bases; bases outside gene matches: 15. There are 19 residues in the CDR3. CDR1 and CDR2 from the germline V gene are SGHRS and YFSETQ. CDR3 sequence reads: CASSFSLGRGLSSTDTQYF. As DNA, the CDR3 is TGCGCCAGCAGCTTTTCCCTGGGGAGGGGACTATCTAGCACAGATACGCAGTATTTT.

The chain is built from TRBV28 and TRBJ2-5, with TRBD2 identical over 8 bases. The DNA end is more similar to TRBJ2-7, so the J call may be wrong. The germline V gene has CDR1 MDHEN and CDR2 SYDVKM. CDR3 size: 15 residues. The CDR3 sequence is CASSPPGTREHEQYF. As DNA, the CDR3 is TGTGCCAGCAGTCCACCCGGGACTAGGGAGCACGAGCAGTACTTC.

This clone was picked up a small number of times. The chain joins TRBV11-3 to TRBJ2-2, with 8 bases fitting TRBD2. Unmatched junction bases numbered 6, after V lost 5 bases and J lost 1 base. From germline, CDR1 is SGHNT and CDR2 YENEEA. The CDR3 has 16 amino acids. The CDR3: CASSRGSGGNTGELFF. The CDR3, as DNA: TGTGCCAGCAGCCGAGGGAGCGGGGGGAACACCGGGGAGCTGTTTTTT.

CDR3 amino acids: CASSVTQSPKGSRSTDTQYF. As DNA, the CDR3 is TGTGCCAGCAGCGTAACCCAATCGCCCAAAGGGAGTAGGAGCACAGATACGCAGTATTTT. The V call is TRBV9, the J call TRBJ2-3; maybe TRBD2 (5 bases). Between the trimmed V and J ends, which lost 1 base and 0 bases, there was a span of 24 bases. Germline CDR1 and CDR2: SGDLS and YYNGEE. The CDR3 contains 20 residues. Complete variable domain (other parts from reference TRBV9 and TRBJ2-3): DSGVTQTPKHLITATGQRVTLRCSPRSGDLSVYWYQQSLDQGLQFLIQYYNGEERAKGNILERFSAQQFPDLHSELNLSSLELGDSALYFCASSVTQSPKGSRSTDTQYFGPGTRLTVL.

This sequence joins TRBV9 and TRBJ2-3; no clear D. Germline V gene sequence: CDR1 SGDLS, CDR2 YYNGEE. Trimming shortened V by 6 bases and J by 5 bases, and 13 bases separated the two germline ends. CDR3 length equals 13 residues. CDR3 loop: CASNLPPGDTQYF. CDR3 coding DNA: TGTGCCAGCAACCTACCCCCTGGAGATACGCAGTATTTT.

The genes are TRBV11-2 and TRBJ1-4, with 9 bases fitting TRBD1. Germline V gene sequence: CDR1 SGHAT, CDR2 FQNNGV. The CDR3 is 15 amino acids. With V trimmed by 7 bases and J by 7 bases, 10 bases remained unmatched. The CDR3 sequence is CASTFGGQGGEKLFF. CDR3 sequence (DNA): TGTGCCAGCACCTTCGGGGGACAGGGTGGTGAAAAACTGTTTTTT.

This chain connects TRBV7-9 to TRBJ1-2, with TRBD1 matching over 7 bases. The V gene end was trimmed by 2 bases and the J gene end by 4 bases; junction bases not matched to a gene: 7. Germline CDR1 SEHNR, CDR2 FQNEAQ (reference sequence). The CDR3 is 15 residues long. CDR3 nucleotides: TGTGCCAGCAGCTTATCGTCCGGACAGGCCTATGGCTACACCTTC. It translates to CASSLSSGQAYGYTF. Filled out from reference TRBV7-9 and TRBJ1-2, the complete variable domain reads DTGVSQNPRHKITKRGQNVTFRCDPISEHNRLYWYRQTLGQGPEFLTYFQNEAQLEKSRLLSDRFSAERPKGSFSTLEIQRTEQGDSAMYLCASSLSSGQAYGYTFGSGTRLTVV.

In this sample, this clone turned up a few times. This rearrangement joins TRBV6-6 to TRBJ1-4; 7 nucleotides line up with TRBD1. Germline lookup yields CDR1 MNHNY and CDR2 SVGAGI (reference sequence). The trim removed 2 bases at V and 7 bases at J, leaving 4 bases unmatched. The CDR3 length is 14 residues. CDR3 in amino acids: CASSYRGRREKLFF. The CDR3, as DNA: TGTGCCAGCAGTTACAGGGGGCGTCGTGAAAAACTGTTTTTT.

The chain carries TRBV5-4 and TRBJ2-4; perhaps TRBD1 as D (5 bases). Trimming cost V 0 bases and J 3 bases, with 13 bases left between them. Germline V gene sequence: CDR1 SGHNT, CDR2 YYREEE (reference sequence). The CDR3 runs to 16 residues. The CDR3 spells CASSLGRVGVKNIQYF. For the CDR3, the DNA is TGTGCCAGCAGCTTGGGCAGGGTCGGAGTCAAAAACATTCAGTACTTC.

This clone is labeled medium-sized (0.01 to 0.1%). J is TRBJ2-7 and V is TRBV14, with 9 bases identical to TRBD1. V shed 6 bases and J 7 bases; nucleotides not matched to a gene: 4. Per germline, CDR1 SGHDN and CDR2 FVKESK. The CDR3 consists of 12 residues. The CDR3: CASSTGGREQYF. CDR3 coding DNA: TGTGCCAGCAGTACAGGGGGCAGAGAGCAGTACTTC.

The gene calls are TRBV27 and TRBJ1-4; 8 positions agree with TRBD1. The CDR3 runs 16 residues. V lost 0 bases and J lost 7; bases outside the gene matches: 7. In germline, CDR1 is MNHEY, CDR2 SMNVEV (reference sequence). The CDR3: CASSLSPTGGGEKLFF. In DNA form, the CDR3 reads TGTGCCAGCAGTTTATCCCCTACAGGGGGAGGTGAAAAACTGTTTTTT.

The CDR3 spells CASSRQGATEAFF. The DNA for the CDR3 is TGTGCCAGTAGTAGACAGGGGGCCACTGAAGCTTTCTTT. This chain uses TRBV19 with TRBJ1-1, with 10 bases identical to TRBD1. Losses at the gene ends were 4 bases for V and 4 bases for J; bases not matched to a gene: 0. Germline V gene data show CDR1 as LNHDA and CDR2 as SQIVND (reference sequence). This CDR3 has 13 residues.